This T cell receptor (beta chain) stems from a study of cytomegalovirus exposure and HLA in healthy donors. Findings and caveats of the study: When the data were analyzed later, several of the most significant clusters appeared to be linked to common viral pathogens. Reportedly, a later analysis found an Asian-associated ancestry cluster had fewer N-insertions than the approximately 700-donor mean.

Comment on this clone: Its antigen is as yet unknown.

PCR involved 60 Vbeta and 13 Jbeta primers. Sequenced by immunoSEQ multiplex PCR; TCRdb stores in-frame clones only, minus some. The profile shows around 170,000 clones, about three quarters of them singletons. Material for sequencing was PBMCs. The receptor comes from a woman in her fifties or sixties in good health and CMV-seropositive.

The CDR3 region is CASSSGGGIQPQHF. Here the CDR3 DNA reads TGTGCCAGCAGCTCAGGAGGGGGCATTCAGCCCCAGCATTTT. The gene calls are TRBV9 and TRBJ1-5, with 7 bases identical to TRBD1. The CDR3 has 14 residues. The ends lost 4 bases at V and 6 bases at J; junction bases unmatched: 7. The germline CDR1 and CDR2 sequences are SGDLS and YYNGEE.